Presented here are 27 T cell receptor beta chains from one specimen sequenced in a study of monozygotic twins with inflammatory bowel disease. After re-calling the 5' RACE reads, TCRdb lists one entry per CDR3 protein, DNA absent. This repertoire comprises about 300,000 distinct CDR3 sequences; its ten largest clones make up 5.6%. The sequenced sample consisted of blood. Source of these receptors: a human donor with ulcerative colitis or Crohn's disease, or a healthy co-twin of an affected twin (not recorded which).

The chain has TRBV7-2 and TRBJ1-1; TCRdb names TRBD1, which stays unverified in the absence of DNA. CDR1 and CDR2 (germline): SGHTA, FQGNSA. This CDR3 comprises 16 residues. CDR3 protein: CASSSKGQAGYTEAFF.

The gene calls are TRBV3-1 and TRBJ1-1. The CDR3 sequence is 14 residues long. Germline-derived CDR1 and CDR2 are LGHDT and YNNKEL (reference sequence). The CDR3 reads CASSTLQVNTEAFF.

This chain joins TRBV28 and TRBJ2-1; the TCRdb call, TRBD2, lacks DNA for checking. This CDR3 comprises 13 residues. Germline CDR1 reads MDHEN; CDR2 reads SYDVKM. CDR3 sequence reads: CASRRGSYNEQFF.

The V and J genes are TRBV5-1 and TRBJ1-4; TCRdb gives TRBD1 as the D gene, but with no DNA this cannot be confirmed. Germline V gives CDR1 SGHRS, CDR2 YFSETQ. The CDR3 runs 16 residues. This CDR3 is CASSLGDRVLNEKLFF. Complete variable domain (other parts from reference TRBV5-1 and TRBJ1-4): KAGVTQTPRYLIKTRGQQVTLSCSPISGHRSVSWYQQTPGQGLQFLFEYFSETQRNKGNFPGRFSGRQFSNSRSEMNVSTLELGDSALYLCASSLGDRVLNEKLFFGSGTQLSVL.

The chain combines TRBV19 with TRBJ2-5; the D call of TRBD2 rests on TCRdb alone, since no DNA is present to check it. Germline loops: CDR1 LNHDA, CDR2 SQIVND (reference sequence). This CDR3 is built from 14 residues. The CDR3 loop is CASSIGSLQETQYF.

This chain joins TRBV19 and TRBJ1-2; checking the TCRdb D call of TRBD1 is not possible without DNA. This CDR3 region has 15 residues. Germline CDR1 and CDR2: LNHDA and SQIVND (reference sequence). This chain's CDR3 is CASSARDRGYYGYTF.

The V call is TRBV12-3 or TRBV12-4, the J call TRBJ2-1; absent DNA, TCRdb's TRBD2 call cannot be checked. The CDR3 runs to 14 residues. The CDR3 loop reads CASPWTSDNNEQFF.

This rearrangement joins TRBV6-1 to TRBJ2-7; the TRBD1 assignment by TCRdb is unverifiable without DNA. The CDR3 spans 16 residues. Germline lookup yields CDR1 MNHNS and CDR2 SASEGT. CDR3 in amino acids: CASSITGTGFSYEQYF.

The chain recombines TRBV29-1 with TRBJ2-3. This CDR3 is 12 amino acids long. Germline V gene lookup returns CDR1 SQVTM and CDR2 ANQGSEA. CDR3 sequence: CSVRTATDTQYF.

J is TRBJ2-1 and V is TRBV7-7. Germline V gene lookup returns CDR1 SSHAT and CDR2 FNYEAQ (reference sequence). The CDR3 is made up of 13 amino acids. CDR3 protein: CASSLSENNEQFF.

The chain is built from TRBV16 and TRBJ1-2. The CDR3 is 15 amino acids. Germline lookup yields CDR1 KGHSY and CDR2 FQNENV. CDR3: CASSHNVRSNYGYTF. The variable domain in full, with the rest retrieved from reference TRBV16 and TRBJ1-2, is GEEVAQTPKHLVRGEGQKAKLYCAPIKGHSYVFWYQQVLKNEFKFLISFQNENVFDETGMPKERFSAKCLPNSPCSLEIQATKLEDSAVYFCASSHNVRSNYGYTFGSGTRLTVV.

This chain joins TRBV7-2 and TRBJ2-2; the TRBD1 assignment by TCRdb is unverifiable without DNA. CDR3 length: 15 residues. Per germline, CDR1 SGHTA and CDR2 FQGNSA. The CDR3 protein is CASSSGARGTGELFF.

The chain links TRBV6-2 or TRBV6-3 to TRBJ1-1. This CDR3 is 14 amino acids long. The germline V gene encodes CDR1 MNHEY and CDR2 SVGEGT. The CDR3 protein is CASSYNGMNTEAFF.

The chain recombines TRBV24-1 with TRBJ2-7; with no DNA, the TCRdb D assignment of TRBD1 cannot be verified. Germline-derived CDR1 and CDR2 are KGHDR and SFDVKD. This CDR3 has 12 amino acids. CDR3: CATSEGQREQYF.

The chain has TRBV12-3 or TRBV12-4 and TRBJ2-3; with no DNA, the TCRdb D assignment of TRBD2 cannot be verified. The CDR3 extends over 17 amino acids. The CDR3 protein is CASSQNRRGGVGDTQYF.

This chain joins TRBV5-1 and TRBJ2-3. The CDR3 loop spans 13 amino acids. CDR1 is SGHRS and CDR2 is YFSETQ in the germline V gene. The CDR3: CASSLMGTDTQYF.

The chain employs TRBV6-2 or TRBV6-3 and TRBJ1-5; TCRdb selects TRBD1, and the lack of DNA leaves this call unchecked. The germline gives CDR1 MNHEY, CDR2 SVGEGT. This CDR3 has 17 residues. The CDR3 is CASSSDSAMYSNQPQHF.

V gene TRBV27 combines with J gene TRBJ2-3; as DNA is missing, the TRBD1 call by TCRdb cannot be tested. Germline V CDR1 and CDR2: MNHEY, SMNVEV (reference sequence). This CDR3 region has 16 residues. The CDR3 here is CASSHWGGQGSDTQYF.

The chain uses TRBV5-6 and TRBJ1-5; as DNA is missing, the TRBD1 call by TCRdb cannot be tested. This CDR3 has 13 residues. Germline V gene lookup returns CDR1 SGHDT and CDR2 YYEEEE. The CDR3 sequence is CASSLTGYQPQHF.

The CDR3 sequence: CASSPGQLGTGELFF. The chain joins TRBV18 to TRBJ2-2; the D call from TCRdb, TRBD1, cannot be confirmed without DNA. The CDR3 contains 15 residues. Germline V CDR1 and CDR2: KGHSH, LQKENI.

This rearrangement joins TRBV6-1 to TRBJ1-6; TCRdb picks TRBD1, but there is no DNA to check that call. The V gene's germline CDR1 is MNHNS and CDR2 SASEGT. CDR3 length: 15 amino acids. The CDR3 is CASSRKGAGNSPLHF.

The chain combines TRBV29-1 with TRBJ1-2. The CDR3 runs to 12 residues. The germline V gene encodes CDR1 SQVTM and CDR2 ANQGSEA. The CDR3 here is CSATTLADGYTF.

The chain is built from TRBV6-1 and TRBJ2-2; TCRdb returns TRBD1, unconfirmable since there is no DNA. CDR1 and CDR2 (germline): MNHNS, SASEGT. The CDR3 is 14 amino acids. CDR3 protein: CASIHGGVTGELFF.

The chain couples TRBV19 to TRBJ1-5; without DNA, the TCRdb call of TRBD1 cannot be checked. The CDR3 spans 18 residues. Germline-derived CDR1 and CDR2 are LNHDA and SQIVND (reference sequence). CDR3 sequence: CASSTLAGVGTGNQPQHF.

The chain combines TRBV5-1 with TRBJ1-2; TCRdb's D call of TRBD1 is untestable without DNA. The germline CDR1 and CDR2 sequences are SGHRS and YFSETQ. The CDR3 has 14 amino acids. The CDR3 loop reads CASSLSPGSGGYTF.

This chain joins TRBV29-1 and TRBJ1-1; TCRdb designates TRBD1, a call that cannot be tested without DNA. The CDR3 spans 15 residues. Germline CDR1 reads SQVTM; CDR2 reads ANQGSEA. CDR3 region: CSVEPTGQTNTEAFF. The complete variable domain, with remaining parts taken from reference TRBV29-1 and TRBJ1-1, reads SAVISQKPSRDICQRGTSLTIQCQVDSQVTMMFWYRQQPGQSLTLIATANQGSEATYESGFVIDKFPISRPNLTFSTLTVSNMSPEDSSIYLCSVEPTGQTNTEAFFGQGTRLTVV.

The chain uses TRBV5-1 and TRBJ1-5; TCRdb's D call, TRBD1, is unchecked because there is no DNA. Germline CDR1 SGHRS, CDR2 YFSETQ. The CDR3 extends over 15 amino acids. CDR3 sequence: CASSLGWGGNQPQHF.